A selection of T cell receptor beta chains follows, all from one sample in a study of cytomegalovirus exposure and HLA in healthy donors. The assay was immunoSEQ multiplex PCR, and TCRdb's table has in-frame clones only and misses some. Here the sample spans approximately 85,000 clones, around two thirds being singletons. Sequences were obtained from PBMCs. The receptors derive from a woman aged 30 to 39 in good health and CMV-seropositive. CDR3s include the opening cysteine and the closing phenylalanine or tryptophan. D genes are given only for firm matches. Some rows mark clone size as missing; the rest say once, few, many or name a class of expanded clone.

>TRBJ1-5|15|TRBV28|.|.
CASALGGAGNQPQHF
TGTGCCAGCGCCTTAGGCGGGGCTGGCAATCAGCCCCAGCATTTT
>TRBJ2-5|14|TRBV5-1|.|.
CASSLAAGRETQYF
TGCGCCAGCAGCTTAGCGGCAGGGAGGGAGACCCAGTACTTC
>TRBJ2-2|16|TRBV27|.|once
CASSLSVEVPTGELFF
TGTGCCAGCAGTTTAAGTGTAGAGGTTCCCACCGGGGAGCTGTTTTTT
>TRBJ2-3|16|TRBV6-4|TRBD1|.
CASSDGTGRGSDTQYF
TGTGCCAGCAGTGACGGGACAGGGAGAGGTTCAGATACGCAGTATTTT
>TRBJ1-1|16|TRBV4-1|.|.
CASSQDQDILNTEAFF
TGCGCCAGCAGCCAAGATCAGGACATCTTGAACACTGAAGCTTTCTTT
>TRBJ2-1|13|TRBV9|TRBD1|.
CASSPGQGLEQFF
TGTGCCAGCAGCCCGGGACAGGGATTGGAGCAGTTCTTC
>TRBJ2-3|17|TRBV7-3|TRBD2|.
CASSPGLAGTITDTQYF
TGTGCCAGCAGCCCCGGGTTAGCGGGGACTATCACAGATACGCAGTATTTT
>TRBJ1-4|14|TRBV7-2|TRBD1|.
CASSSTTGRKKLFF
TGTGCCAGCAGCTCCACGACAGGGAGGAAAAAACTGTTTTTT
>TRBJ2-7|12|TRBV30|.|few
CAWDRIFGEQYF
TGTGCCTGGGACAGGATTTTCGGCGAGCAGTACTTC
>TRBJ2-5|11|TRBV7-6|TRBD2|.
CASPGGETQYF
TGTGCCAGCCCGGGAGGGGAGACCCAGTACTTC
>TRBJ2-7|15|TRBV9|TRBD1|.
CASSASGTGTYEQYF
TGTGCCAGCAGCGCATCCGGGACAGGGACCTACGAGCAGTACTTC
>TRBJ2-3|16|TRBV9|TRBD2|few
CASSFIAGGATDTQYF
TGTGCCAGCAGCTTTATAGCGGGGGGCGCCACAGATACGCAGTATTTT
>TRBJ1-2|12|TRBV15|.|.
CATSGGSGGYTF
TGTGCCACCAGCGGGGGAAGCGGGGGCTACACCTTC
>TRBJ1-5|13|TRBV12-5|.|.
CASGGQYGQPQHF
TGTGCTAGTGGTGGACAGTACGGGCAGCCCCAGCATTTT
>TRBJ1-1|14|TRBV6-1|TRBD1|once
CASSVGTGATEAFF
TGTGCCAGCAGTGTGGGGACAGGGGCCACTGAAGCTTTCTTT
>TRBJ1-2|14|TRBV19|.|.
CASSIGLPADGYTF
TGTGCCAGTAGTATAGGTTTGCCGGCGGATGGCTACACCTTC
>TRBJ2-1|14|TRBV18|.|.
CASSPGPVYNEQFF
TGTGCCAGCTCACCGGGCCCAGTCTACAATGAGCAGTTCTTC
>TRBJ2-2|17|TRBV5-1|TRBD2|.
CASSSGLAGGITGELFF
TGCGCCAGCAGCTCCGGACTAGCGGGGGGGATAACCGGGGAGCTGTTTTTT
>TRBJ2-3|12|TRBV6-1|.|few
CASRQGMNTQYF
TGTGCCAGCAGGCAGGGTATGAATACGCAGTATTTT
>TRBJ1-2|18|TRBV6-1|.|.
CASSGTGNVGATNYGYTF
TGTGCCAGCAGTGGAACAGGGAACGTTGGGGCAACTAACTATGGCTACACCTTC
>TRBJ1-4|11|TRBV6-5|.|.
CASRRDEKLFF
TGTGCCAGCAGACGGGATGAAAAACTGTTTTTT
>TRBJ2-7|14|TRBV19|.|few
CASSIEVSSYEQYF
TGTGCCAGTAGTATAGAGGTCAGCTCCTACGAGCAGTACTTC
>TRBJ2-5|13|TRBV7-2|.|.
CASSRSSLETQYF
TGTGCCAGCAGCCGTAGTAGCCTAGAGACCCAGTACTTC
>TRBJ2-1|14|TRBV18|.|.
CASSPRSAYNEQFF
TGTGCCAGCTCACCACGATCAGCCTACAATGAGCAGTTCTTC
>TRBJ1-1|13|TRBV27|.|.
CASSSNRVSEAFF
TGTGCCAGCAGTTCAAACAGGGTTTCTGAAGCTTTCTTT
>TRBJ1-1|16|TRBV18|.|.
CASSPKVVISADEAFF
TGTGCCAGCTCACCAAAAGTTGTGATCAGCGCAGATGAAGCTTTCTTT
>TRBJ1-1|13|TRBV25-1|.|.
CASGKTGNTEAFF
TGTGCCAGCGGCAAAACAGGGAACACTGAAGCTTTCTTT
>TRBJ1-4|14|TRBV7-4|TRBD1|.
CARPTGTECEKLFF
TGTGCCAGGCCTACCGGGACAGAATGTGAAAAACTGTTTTTT
>TRBJ1-1|14|TRBV5-1|TRBD1|.
CASSIRGDRTEAFF
TGCGCCAGCAGCATCAGGGGGGATCGGACTGAAGCTTTCTTT
>TRBJ1-2|14|TRBV5-1|TRBD1|.
CASSPQGENYGYTF
TGCGCCAGCAGCCCGCAGGGGGAGAACTATGGCTACACCTTC
>TRBJ2-3|15|TRBV7-9|TRBD2|.
CASSLQAGITDTQYF
TGTGCCAGCAGCTTGCAAGCGGGGATCACAGATACGCAGTATTTT
>TRBJ2-7|19|TRBV11-2|TRBD2|.
CASSLDPPTAGGISYEQYF
TGTGCCAGCAGCTTAGATCCTCCCACCGCGGGGGGGATATCCTACGAGCAGTACTTC
>TRBJ1-2|12|TRBV6-1|.|.
CASSEARKGYTF
TGTGCCAGCAGTGAAGCGCGAAAGGGCTACACCTTC
>TRBJ2-1|15|TRBV5-1|.|.
CASSPTGAGFNEQFF
TGCGCCAGCAGCCCCACCGGAGCGGGTTTCAATGAGCAGTTCTTC
>TRBJ1-6|14|TRBV2|.|.
CASTVQGVNSPLHF
TGTGCCAGCACCGTACAAGGGGTAAATTCACCCCTCCACTTT
>TRBJ2-2|15|TRBV4-3|TRBD2|.
CASSHGWGGDGELFF
TGCGCCAGCAGCCACGGCTGGGGGGGGGACGGGGAGCTGTTTTTT
>TRBJ2-2|14|TRBV29-1|.|.
CSVERGANTGELFF
TGCAGCGTTGAAAGGGGCGCGAACACCGGGGAGCTGTTTTTT
>TRBJ2-5|13|TRBV7-6|.|few
CASSSGQEETQYF
TGTGCCAGCAGTAGCGGACAAGAAGAGACCCAGTACTTC
>TRBJ1-2|13|TRBV28|.|.
CASRSQRFYGYPF
TGTGCCAGCAGAAGTCAGCGTTTCTATGGCTACCCCTTC
>TRBJ2-7|14|TRBV25-1|.|.
CASSVGQGLHEQYF
TGTGCCAGCAGTGTAGGGCAGGGGCTACACGAGCAGTACTTC
>TRBJ2-7|18|TRBV7-2|TRBD2|.
CASSLRASGDGAQYEQYF
TGTGCCAGCAGCTTAAGGGCTAGCGGGGATGGGGCCCAATACGAGCAGTACTTC
>TRBJ2-7|14|TRBV7-2|TRBD1|.
CASSSTRQGNEQYF
TGTGCCAGCAGCTCAACGCGACAGGGGAACGAGCAGTACTTC
>TRBJ1-2|13|TRBV7-2|TRBD1|.
CASSRDSVYGYTF
TGTGCCAGCAGCCGGGACAGCGTCTATGGCTACACCTTC
>TRBJ2-3|17|TRBV7-9|.|.
CASSPQGSHRWVDTQYF
TGTGCCAGCAGCCCCCAGGGCTCCCACAGATGGGTAGATACGCAGTATTTT
>TRBJ2-1|13|TRBV5-1|.|once
CASSFGGYNEQFF
TGCGCCAGCAGCTTCGGGGGATACAATGAGCAGTTCTTC
>TRBJ2-5|16|TRBV11-2|TRBD2|.
CASSPQPASSGATQYF
TGTGCCAGCAGCCCGCAGCCGGCTTCGAGCGGGGCGACCCAGTACTTC
>TRBJ2-3|15|TRBV7-9|TRBD2|.
CASSPSGVAPDTQYF
TGTGCCAGCAGCCCTAGCGGGGTAGCCCCAGATACGCAGTATTTT
>TRBJ1-2|13|TRBV5-8|.|.
CASSSGPIYGYTF
TGTGCCAGCAGCTCAGGCCCCATCTATGGCTACACCTTC
>TRBJ2-5|16|TRBV5-4|TRBD2|.
CASSLKRVGGEETQYF
TGTGCCAGCAGCTTGAAACGGGTGGGGGGGGAGGAGACCCAGTACTTC
>TRBJ1-2|19|TRBV7-9|TRBD1|few
CASSSNVWDRQLANYGYPF
TGTGCCAGCAGTTCAAACGTTTGGGACAGGCAATTAGCTAACTATGGCTACCCCTTC
>TRBJ1-4|14|TRBV4-1|.|few
CASSPPPTGEKLFF
TGCGCCAGCAGCCCTCCCCCCACGGGTGAAAAACTGTTTTTT
>TRBJ2-7|15|TRBV7-2|TRBD2|few
CASSIGLVGGYEQYF
TGTGCCAGCAGCATAGGGTTGGTCGGGGGGTACGAGCAGTACTTC
>TRBJ1-1|14|TRBV6-5|.|.
CASSSGTPNTEAFF
TGTGCCAGCAGTAGCGGGACTCCAAACACTGAAGCTTTCTTT
>TRBJ1-1|15|TRBV10-1|TRBD1|few
CASSEAYSDRAEAFF
TGCGCCAGCAGTGAGGCATACTCGGACAGGGCAGAAGCTTTCTTT
>TRBJ1-2|12|TRBV5-1|.|.
CASSFMDYGYPF
TGCGCCAGCAGCTTTATGGACTATGGCTACCCCTTC
>TRBJ1-1|16|TRBV5-4|TRBD1|.
CASSSSDRGGETEAFF
TGTGCCAGCAGCTCATCAGACAGGGGAGGGGAGACTGAAGCTTTCTTT
>TRBJ2-3|14|TRBV29-1|.|.
CSVDDRRWEDTQYF
TGCAGCGTTGATGACCGGCGATGGGAGGATACGCAGTATTTT
>TRBJ2-5|12|TRBV10-1|.|once
CASSETGEAQYF
TGCGCCAGCAGTGAAACGGGAGAGGCCCAGTACTTC
>TRBJ2-1|15|TRBV2|.|.
CATARLVGGKSEQFF
TGTGCCACCGCCAGACTAGTTGGGGGAAAATCTGAGCAGTTCTTC